The rows below give T cell receptor beta chains drawn from one sample of a study of spatial heterogeneity in lung cancer. TCRdb recomputed calls from the 5' RACE reads with MiXCR, one row per CDR3 protein. This table holds about 87,000 distinct CDR3 sequences, 19% found once. The starting material was PBMCs, obtained at follow-up. All receptors derive from a male donor with early-stage non-small cell lung cancer. Both conserved end residues are part of each CDR3.

TRBV11-3,CASSPRLAGDSEQFF
TRBV11-2,CASSRQAGGPNEQYF
TRBV3-1,CASRDAGNTEAFF
TRBV2,CASSDLGIGTDTQYF
TRBV27,CASGRYEQYF
TRBV7-9,CASSPDTNTEAFF
TRBV6-5,CASGRDRGFNGELFF
TRBV12-3/TRBV12-4,CASRLAHPSSYNEQFF
TRBV29-1,CSVEVLWGTETQYF
TRBV5-6,CASSLIQVDMNTEAFF
TRBV7-2,CASSLDAGSYNEQFF
TRBV12-3/TRBV12-4,CASSHSWTARSTEAFF
TRBV6-2/TRBV6-3,CASSYSGGADTQYF
TRBV6-5,CATRTGGTGELFF
TRBV2,CASCWQRNEKLFF
TRBV11-2,CASRPTRLLWNEQFF
TRBV4-3,CASSFGGGANNEQFF
TRBV18,CASSPGTASGNTIYF
TRBV27,CASSLRPGSSYNEQFF
TRBV20-1,CSADREDTQYF
TRBV29-1,CSVEDAGSSYEQYF
TRBV7-2,CASSVLGGSYNEQFF
TRBV29-1,CSVKTALKAFF
TRBV14,CASSQATFERCARIF
TRBV7-8,CASSEEGARQPQHF
TRBV6-5,CASTISGQLGNEQFF
TRBV7-2,CASSFPGTGIYTGELFF
TRBV10-3,CAISPRGGNQPQHF
TRBV7-2,CASSQRTGYGYTF
TRBV19,CASSIRTGAYEQYF
TRBV4-1,CASSQEGGRVRYEQYF
TRBV7-9,CASSGAGGSGDRSPLHF
TRBV7-2,CASSFTSGSINEQFF
TRBV6-6,CASSYTPFVGQTNYGYTF
TRBV9,CASAASGSRDTQYF
TRBV7-8,CASSLGQGYTQPQHF
TRBV18,CASSPGNSNQPQHF
TRBV20-1,CSARVLAAQRVKNIQYF
TRBV5-1,CASSLGPEKNIQYF
TRBV7-7,CASSFELAGGEQFF
TRBV7-2,CASSLNSIGGTGELFF
TRBV30,CAWNRATEAFF
TRBV10-3,CAISESFGARTGELFF
TRBV20-1,CSAPAGAEGPSTDTQYF
TRBV27,CASSSTTRRGSGGLYEQYF
TRBV3-1,CASSPPGDMNTEAFF
TRBV5-1,CASSLTATDTQYF
TRBV4-1,CASSWDGQAQYF
TRBV18,CASSPGQTNTDTQYF
TRBV28,CASSLRQGGYYGYTF
TRBV24-1,CATSDTRQGSYEQYF